Listed below are T cell receptor beta chains from one sample, sequenced in a study of CD8 T cells in ankylosing spondylitis. TCRdb ran MiXCR on the 5' RACE reads and lists one entry per CDR3 protein. Altogether around 25,000 distinct CDR3 sequences are present, around 13% being singletons, with the ten largest covering 30% to 45%. Sequenced: blood. The receptors stem from a male donor with ankylosing spondylitis or in good health (not recorded which). CDR3s include the opening cysteine and the closing phenylalanine or tryptophan. Fields, in order: clone size, D gene, J gene, V gene, CDR3 DNA, CDR3 protein. A D gene is named only where the DNA matches it firmly. Part of the rows lack a size; the others show once, few, many or a class for expanded clones.

many,TRBD1,TRBJ1-1,TRBV5-1,TGCGCCAGCAGCGAGACAGGGATTAACACTGAAGCTTTCTTT,CASSETGINTEAFF
many,-,TRBJ2-1,TRBV7-2,TGTGCCAGCAGCCAGTGGGGGTCCGGGGGTGAGCAGTTCTTC,CASSQWGSGGEQFF
-,-,TRBJ2-5,TRBV7-2,TGTGCCAGCAGCTCGGACAGACCTCAAGAGACCCAGTACTTC,CASSSDRPQETQYF
many,-,TRBJ2-3,TRBV7-9,TGTGCCAGCAGCCCTAAGGGGCCGGATACGCAGTATTTT,CASSPKGPDTQYF
many,-,TRBJ2-5,TRBV12-3/TRBV12-4,TGTGCCAGCAGTTTAATGGACCCCGGGGGGACCCAGTACTTC,CASSLMDPGGTQYF
many,TRBD2,TRBJ2-1,TRBV9,TGTGCCAGCAGCGTGGAGGGGACTAGCGGGAGCAAAGAGTTCTTC,CASSVEGTSGSKEFF
few,-,TRBJ2-2,TRBV7-9,TGTGCCAGCAGCTTAAAGGGAAGCACCGGGGAGCTGTTTTTT,CASSLKGSTGELFF
-,TRBD1,TRBJ2-5,TRBV5-1,TGCGCCAGCAGCTTGGGTCTGACAGGGATGTTAGCGACCCAGTACTTC,CASSLGLTGMLATQYF
many,-,TRBJ1-4,TRBV20-1,TGCAGTGCCCGGTTGGGGAGAGGCGATGAAAAACTGTTTTTT,CSARLGRGDEKLFF
-,-,TRBJ1-3,TRBV7-2,TGTGCCAGCAGCTTGAGGGGGACCCAGGACGACACCATATATTTT,CASSLRGTQDDTIYF